Listed here are 14 T cell receptor beta chains from one sample, sequenced in a study of shared clonotypes between healthy human individuals. Terminally differentiated effector memory CD45RA+ cells were excluded from the naive CD8 cells, which were CD45RO-negative and positively selected for CCR7. Method: immunoSEQ multiplex PCR; TCRdb's copy keeps in-frame clones and lacks some. The table lists about 2 million clones, about 95% of them singletons. Material: naive CD8+ T cells sorted from blood. Source of these receptors: a man younger than 35 in good health.

The chain couples TRBV10-3 to TRBJ2-1; 9 nucleotides agree with TRBD2. This CDR3 comprises 15 residues. With V trimmed by 3 bases and J by 8 bases, 8 bases remained unmatched. Germline V gene data show CDR1 as ENHRY and CDR2 as SYGVKD. The CDR3 DNA reads TGTGCCATCAGTGATCCTGCTAGCGGGAAGGATGAGCAGTTCTTC. Amino acid sequence: CAISDPASGKDEQFF.

CDR3 nucleotide sequence: TGTGCCAGCAGCTTAGGGACAGGGTTGTACAATGAGCAGTTCTTC. Translated: CASSLGTGLYNEQFF. The gene calls are TRBV7-9 and TRBJ2-1; 8 positions match TRBD1. Germline V gene lookup returns CDR1 SEHNR and CDR2 FQNEAQ (reference sequence). This CDR3 has 15 amino acids. Trimming removed 1 base from V and 4 bases from J; junction bases left unmatched: 3.

This rearrangement joins TRBV27 to TRBJ2-7, with TRBD1 identical over 9 bases. Germline V CDR1 and CDR2: MNHEY, SMNVEV (reference sequence). Trimming removed 6 bases from V and 6 bases from J; junction bases left unmatched: 18. This CDR3 comprises 17 residues. The CDR3 loop is CASSSSLGDRALFEQYF. CDR3 in DNA: TGTGCCAGCAGCTCCTCGCTCGGGGACAGGGCCCTCTTCGAGCAGTACTTC.

This clone has just one count. V and J are TRBV28 and TRBJ2-7, with D maybe TRBD2 (7 bases). This CDR3 has 14 amino acids. Germline CDR1 reads MDHEN; CDR2 reads SYDVKM. Trimming took 8 bases from V and 6 from J, leaving 20 bases between them. CDR3 protein: CASAGAGGPGEQYF. CDR3 nucleotides: TGTGCCAGCGCGGGCGCCGGGGGGCCGGGCGAGCAGTACTTC.

This clone showed up just a few times. The sample carries other DNA sequences with the same CDR3. This rearrangement joins TRBV7-9 to TRBJ1-5; maybe TRBD1 (5 bases). The length of the CDR3 is 14 residues. The V gene's germline CDR1 is SEHNR and CDR2 FQNEAQ (reference sequence). V lost 2 bases to trimming and J lost 2 bases, with 7 bases between them. The CDR3 DNA follows: TGTGCCAGCAGCTTATCGGGGGGCAATCAGCCCCAGCATTTT. Translated, it gives CASSLSGGNQPQHF.

A remark on this clone: Other DNA sequences in this specimen translate into the identical CDR3. This sequence joins TRBV30 and TRBJ2-7, with D perhaps TRBD1 (6 bases). The CDR3 is 13 residues long. Trimming removed 3 bases from V and 2 bases from J, with 11 bases in between. The germline gives CDR1 GTSNPN, CDR2 SVGIG (reference sequence). In DNA, the CDR3 is TGTGCCTGGAGCCCGGACAGTACCTACGAGCAGTACTTC. Its translation: CAWSPDSTYEQYF.

This chain links TRBV6-1 with TRBJ1-1, with 9 bases matching TRBD1. Germline V CDR1 and CDR2: MNHNS, SASEGT. The junction had 9 bases not matched to a gene; V was cut back by 8 bases and J by 2 bases. The CDR3 has 15 residues. DNA for the CDR3: TGTGCCAGCGGGACAGGGATGACTCTCAACACTGAAGCTTTCTTT. Protein: CASGTGMTLNTEAFF.

As regards this clone: The same CDR3 can be traced to other DNA sequences in this sample. This chain joins TRBV28 and TRBJ1-5, with TRBD1 as a possible D gene (5 bases). This CDR3 spans 13 amino acids. From germline, CDR1 is MDHEN and CDR2 SYDVKM. V lost 6 bases and J 1 base, leaving 7 bases between the germline ends. CDR3 DNA sequence: TGTGCCAGCAGCAGGGTAAGCAATCAGCCCCAGCATTTT. Protein product: CASSRVSNQPQHF.

V and J are TRBV7-9 and TRBJ2-2; TRBD1 agrees at 8 bases. Germline CDR1 reads SEHNR; CDR2 reads FQNEAQ (reference sequence). With 6 bases clipped from V and 6 bases from J, the junction kept 12 bases outside the gene matches. The CDR3 totals 16 residues. DNA for the CDR3: TGTGCCAGCAGAACCAGGACAGGGTCAGGACCCGGGGAGCTGTTTTTT. Its protein is CASRTRTGSGPGELFF.

This sequence joins TRBV7-9 and TRBJ2-5; D is unresolved. V was pared by 1 base and J by 2 bases, with 8 bases between. The CDR3 is 14 amino acids. Germline CDR1 and CDR2: SEHNR and FQNEAQ (reference sequence). The CDR3, as DNA: TGTGCCAGCAGCTTAGTCTATTCGCAAGAGACCCAGTACTTC. This translates into CASSLVYSQETQYF.

This clone was recorded once. This chain's CDR3 is CASSFGGSSTEAFF. The CDR3 DNA reads TGTGCCAGCAGTTTCGGGGGATCTAGCACTGAAGCTTTCTTT. The gene calls are TRBV7-9 and TRBJ1-1; TRBD1 might be the D (5 bases). Germline values: CDR1 SEHNR, CDR2 FQNEAQ (reference sequence). The CDR3 runs 14 residues. The germline V and J ends were trimmed by 6 bases and 4 bases, with 15 bases remaining between them.

The chain couples TRBV28 to TRBJ2-7, with a tentative D call TRBD1 (7 bases). Germline CDR1 reads MDHEN; CDR2 reads SYDVKM. There are 16 residues in the CDR3. V lost 1 base and J lost 0, with 13 bases in between. CDR3 nucleotides: TGTGCCAGCAGTTTATTAACAGGGGAGGACTCCTACGAGCAGTACTTC. Translating gives CASSLLTGEDSYEQYF.

This chain joins TRBV30 and TRBJ2-5, with 10 bases aligning to TRBD1. The V gene end was trimmed by 5 bases and the J gene end by 0 bases; junction bases not matched to a gene: 9. Germline V gives CDR1 GTSNPN, CDR2 SVGIG (reference sequence). CDR3 length: 16 residues. In DNA form, the CDR3 reads TGTGCCTGGGTGGGCCTGACAGGGGGCGACCAAGAGACCCAGTACTTC. Translated: CAWVGLTGGDQETQYF. Full variable domain (missing parts from reference TRBV30 and TRBJ2-5): SQTIHQWPATLVQPVGSPLSLECTVEGTSNPNLYWYRQAAGRGLQLLFYSVGIGQISSEVPQNLSASRPQDRQFILSSKKLLLSDSGFYLCAWVGLTGGDQETQYFGPGTRLLVL.

The chain couples TRBV6-1 to TRBJ2-7; the D is unclear. Trimming left V 5 bases short and J 0 bases short, with 14 bases between. The CDR3 length is 15 residues. The germline V gene has CDR1 MNHNS and CDR2 SASEGT. Here the CDR3 reads CASSHRAPISYEQYF. CDR3 coding DNA: TGTGCCAGCAGTCACCGGGCCCCGATCTCCTACGAGCAGTACTTC.